Below are 10 T cell receptor beta chains sequenced from a single sample in a study of siplizumab effects on memory and regulatory T cells. Sequenced by immunoSEQ multiplex PCR; TCRdb stores in-frame clones only, minus some. The sample contains 100,000 or so clones, 92% of which appear only once. Sequencing was performed on Tregs sorted from blood. All receptors come from a human donor in good health.

The chain uses TRBV10-2 and TRBJ1-3; 7 bases map to TRBD1. Germline trimming cut 2 bases from V and 0 bases from J; bases unmatched to any gene: 7. The CDR3 contains 17 residues. CDR1 WSHSY and CDR2 SAAADI come from the germline V gene. The CDR3 DNA is TGCGCCAGCAGTGAGATTATGGGGACAGTCTCTGGAAACACCATATATTTT. Translation gives CASSEIMGTVSGNTIYF.

The genes are TRBV2 and TRBJ1-4; D is unresolved. The CDR3 covers 11 residues. The V end lost 6 bases, the J end lost 8 bases, and 7 bases lay between the germline ends. Germline V gene lookup returns CDR1 SNHLY and CDR2 FYNNEI. CDR3 sequence (DNA): TGTGCCAGCAGGGGGTGGGAAAAACTGTTTTTT. Its protein is CASRGWEKLFF.

The count of this clone is one. The chain recombines TRBV19 with TRBJ2-3; the D gene is possibly TRBD2 (6 bases). V lost 6 bases to trimming and J lost 1 base, with 17 bases between them. Germline V gene sequence: CDR1 LNHDA, CDR2 SQIVND (reference sequence). This CDR3 contains 16 residues. The CDR3 DNA reads as TGTGCCAGTAGCCCGAAACGGGACTTTCGCACAGATACGCAGTATTTT. Protein: CASSPKRDFRTDTQYF.

The V gene is TRBV7-3, the J gene TRBJ1-6; the D is unclear. V was cut by 5 bases and J by 9 bases, with 8 bases left in between. The V gene's germline CDR1 is SGHTA and CDR2 FQGTGA. The CDR3 totals 12 residues. The CDR3: CASSRPGSPLHF. CDR3 sequence (DNA): TGTGCCAGCAGCCGTCCGGGTTCACCCCTCCACTTT.

This chain connects TRBV9 to TRBJ1-3; D unclear. The CDR3 extends over 11 amino acids. Trimming took off 4 bases at V and 12 bases at J, with 11 bases between the two ends. Germline CDR1 SGDLS, CDR2 YYNGEE. CDR3 sequence (DNA): TGTGCCAGCAGCCGCGACTTTAACATATATTTT. It codes for CASSRDFNIYF. Full variable domain (remainder filled in from reference TRBV9 and TRBJ1-3): DSGVTQTPKHLITATGQRVTLRCSPRSGDLSVYWYQQSLDQGLQFLIQYYNGEERAKGNILERFSAQQFPDLHSELNLSSLELGDSALYFCASSRDFNIYFGEGSWLTVV.

The V gene is TRBV7-4, the J gene TRBJ2-5, with D possibly called TRBD1 or TRBD2 (5 bases each). This CDR3 contains 17 residues. Germline CDR1 reads SGHVT; CDR2 reads SQSDAQ. Between the trimmed V and J ends, which lost 7 bases and 5 bases, there was a span of 26 bases. This CDR3 is CASTPSGLPQPSETQYF. Here the CDR3 DNA reads TGTGCCAGCACCCCGTCGGGGCTACCCCAGCCCAGCGAGACCCAGTACTTC.

This rearrangement joins TRBV7-8 to TRBJ1-2; the match to TRBD1 covers 8 bases. CDR1 and CDR2 from the germline V gene are SGHVS and FQNEAQ. The V gene end was trimmed by 1 base and the J gene end by 3 bases; junction bases not matched to a gene: 1. The CDR3 consists of 14 residues. The CDR3 DNA reads as TGTGCCAGCAGCTTAGTGACAGGGGACTATGGCTACACCTTC. The encoded protein is CASSLVTGDYGYTF.

The V and J genes are TRBV7-6 and TRBJ1-4; unclear D gene. This CDR3 contains 15 residues. The germline gives CDR1 SGHVS, CDR2 FNYEAQ. V dropped 3 bases and J dropped 5 bases, with 13 bases sitting between them. In nucleotides, the CDR3 is TGTGCCAGCAGCTTCGACGGAGGGATGAATGAAAAACTGTTTTTT. This encodes CASSFDGGMNEKLFF. Using reference TRBV7-6 and TRBJ1-4 for the parts outside the CDR3, the full variable domain is GAGVSQSPRYKVTKRGQDVALRCDPISGHVSLYWYRQALGQGPEFLTYFNYEAQQDKSGLPNDRFSAERPEGSISTLTIQRTEQRDSAMYRCASSFDGGMNEKLFFGSGTQLSVL.

The chain carries TRBV6-1 and TRBJ2-1, with 7 positions matching TRBD2. V was pared by 6 bases and J by 6 bases, with 5 bases of the junction left unmatched. The CDR3 totals 13 residues. The germline CDR1 and CDR2 sequences are MNHNS and SASEGT. This chain's CDR3 is CASRAGLSNEQFF. Written as DNA, the CDR3 is TGTGCCAGCAGAGCGGGGCTTAGCAATGAGCAGTTCTTC.

The chain uses TRBV6-6 and TRBJ1-5; a possible D gene is TRBD1 (5 bases). In germline, CDR1 is MNHNY, CDR2 SVGAGI (reference sequence). V lost 2 bases and J 1 base, leaving 6 bases between the germline ends. CDR3 length: 14 residues. The CDR3 region is CASSYGDSNQPQHF. In DNA, the CDR3 is TGTGCCAGCAGTTACGGGGACAGCAATCAGCCCCAGCATTTT.